Sequencing of this TCR beta chain was carried out in a study of a mutant IDH1 vaccine in newly diagnosed glioma. Study summary: Treated patients had a mean age of about 38 years and an approximately 62% male, approximately 38% female split.

Measured with immunoSEQ multiplex PCR; TCRdb has only the in-frame clones, and not every one. The sample shows around 54,000 clones, 87% of them seen only once. V lost 5 bases, J lost 0 bases, and 17 bases lay in between. CDR3 size: 18 residues. Germline assignment: CDR1 LNHDA and CDR2 SQIVND (reference sequence). Time point of the sample: week 23, last vaccination. It was 300 ug of mutant IDH1 20-mer peptide that made up each vaccine dose, given with topical imiquimod. Concerning this clone itself: As yet, its antigen is unknown.

The rearrangement uses TRBV19 and TRBJ2-6, with D perhaps given as TRBD1 or TRBD2 (6 bases each). Sequenced here: PBMCs, sampled from a glioma patient whose treatment included an IDH1 peptide vaccine. The receptor was isolated from a man aged 40-49 years with glioma. The CDR3 nucleotides are TGTGCCAGTAGTCTCGGGGGCCCCACATACTCTGGGGCCAACGTCCTGACTTTC. Translating it yields CASSLGGPTYSGANVLTF. The entire variable domain, with the rest obtained from reference TRBV19 and TRBJ2-6, is as follows: DGGITQSPKYLFRKEGQNVTLSCEQNLNHDAMYWYRQDPGQGLRLIYYSQIVNDFQKGDIAEGYSVSREKKESFPLTVTSAQKNPTAFYLCASSLGGPTYSGANVLTFGAGSRLTVL.